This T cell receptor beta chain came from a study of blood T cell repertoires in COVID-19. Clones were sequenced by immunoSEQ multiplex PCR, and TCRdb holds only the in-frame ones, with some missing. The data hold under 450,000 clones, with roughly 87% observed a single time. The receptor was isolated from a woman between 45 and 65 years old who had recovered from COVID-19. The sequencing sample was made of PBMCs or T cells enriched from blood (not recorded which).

As DNA, the CDR3 is TGTGCCTGGAGTCGGACAGGGATTACCGATGAGCAGTTCTTC. It is translated as CAWSRTGITDEQFF. The chain joins TRBV30 to TRBJ2-1; TRBD1 matches at 8 bases. V lost 2 bases, J lost 8 bases, and 8 bases stayed unmatched. Germline assignment: CDR1 GTSNPN and CDR2 SVGIG (reference sequence). The CDR3 runs to 14 residues.